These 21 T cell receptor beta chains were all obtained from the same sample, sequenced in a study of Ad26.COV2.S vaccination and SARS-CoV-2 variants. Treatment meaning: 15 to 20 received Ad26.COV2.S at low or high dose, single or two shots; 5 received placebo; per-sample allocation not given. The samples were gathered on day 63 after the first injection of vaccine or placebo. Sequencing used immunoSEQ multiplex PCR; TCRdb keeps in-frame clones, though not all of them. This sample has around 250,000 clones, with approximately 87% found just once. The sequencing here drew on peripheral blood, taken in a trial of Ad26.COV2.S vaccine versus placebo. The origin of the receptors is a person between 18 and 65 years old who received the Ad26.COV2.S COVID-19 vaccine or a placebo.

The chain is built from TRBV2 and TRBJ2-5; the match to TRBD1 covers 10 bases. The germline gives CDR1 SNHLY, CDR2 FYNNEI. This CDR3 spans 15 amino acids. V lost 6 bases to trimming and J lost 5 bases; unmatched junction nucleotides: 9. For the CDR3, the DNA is TGTGCCAGCAGGCCCAGGGACAGGGGAGGGGAGACCCAGTACTTC. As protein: CASRPRDRGGETQYF.

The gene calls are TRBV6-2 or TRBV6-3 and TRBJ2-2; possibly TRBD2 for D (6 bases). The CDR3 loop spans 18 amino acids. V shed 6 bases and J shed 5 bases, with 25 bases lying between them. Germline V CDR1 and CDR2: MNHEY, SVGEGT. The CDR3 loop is CASSRGWQGGAKTGELFF. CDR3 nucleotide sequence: TGTGCCAGCAGCCGAGGTTGGCAGGGAGGTGCTAAGACCGGGGAGCTGTTTTTT.

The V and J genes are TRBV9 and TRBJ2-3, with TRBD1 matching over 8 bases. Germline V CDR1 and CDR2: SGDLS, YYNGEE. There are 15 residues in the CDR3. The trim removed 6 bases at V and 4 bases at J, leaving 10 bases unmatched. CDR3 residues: CASTLRAGGSDTQYF. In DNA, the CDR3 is TGTGCCAGCACCCTGAGGGCAGGGGGCTCAGATACGCAGTATTTT.

CDR3 nucleotides: TGTGCCAGCAGCTTAAAGGGGACAGGGCTCGGGGAGCTGTTTTTT. As protein: CASSLKGTGLGELFF. The chain recombines TRBV11-1 with TRBJ2-2; 9 bases are shared with TRBD1. CDR1 and CDR2 from the germline V gene are SGHAT and FQDESV (reference sequence). The CDR3 spans 15 residues. The V and J ends lost 2 bases and 7 bases, in that order; junction bases with no gene match: 5.

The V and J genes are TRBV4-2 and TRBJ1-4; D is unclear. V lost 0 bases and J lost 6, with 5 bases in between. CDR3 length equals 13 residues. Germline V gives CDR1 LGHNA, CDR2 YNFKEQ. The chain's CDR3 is CASSQDGHEKLFF. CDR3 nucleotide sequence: TGTGCCAGCAGCCAAGACGGTCATGAAAAACTGTTTTTT.

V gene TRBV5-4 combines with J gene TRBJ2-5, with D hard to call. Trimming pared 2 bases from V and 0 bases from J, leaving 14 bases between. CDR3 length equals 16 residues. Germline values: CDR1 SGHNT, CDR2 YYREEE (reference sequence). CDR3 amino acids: CASSFELSNDQETQYF. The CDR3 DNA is TGTGCCAGCAGCTTTGAACTTTCTAACGACCAAGAGACCCAGTACTTC.

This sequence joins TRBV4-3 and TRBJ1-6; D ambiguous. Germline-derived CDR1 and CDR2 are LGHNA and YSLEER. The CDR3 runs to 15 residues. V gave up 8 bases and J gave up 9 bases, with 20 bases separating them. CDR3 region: CASADSVLVGSPLHF. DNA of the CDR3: TGCGCCAGCGCCGACTCGGTCTTAGTTGGTTCACCCCTCCACTTT.

The DNA for the CDR3 is TGTGCCAGCACCCTGGGACTAGCGGGGTTCGGGGAGCTGTTTTTT. Protein sequence: CASTLGLAGFGELFF. This rearrangement joins TRBV5-6 to TRBJ2-2, with 13 bases that match TRBD2. In germline, CDR1 is SGHDT, CDR2 YYEEEE. V was clipped by 6 bases and J by 7 bases; unmatched bases: 6. The CDR3 is 15 residues long.

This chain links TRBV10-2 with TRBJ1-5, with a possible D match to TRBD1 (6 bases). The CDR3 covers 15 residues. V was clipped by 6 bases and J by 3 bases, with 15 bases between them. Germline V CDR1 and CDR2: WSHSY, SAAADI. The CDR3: CASRRGTADNQPQHF. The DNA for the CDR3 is TGCGCCAGCAGAAGGGGGACTGCCGACAATCAGCCCCAGCATTTT.

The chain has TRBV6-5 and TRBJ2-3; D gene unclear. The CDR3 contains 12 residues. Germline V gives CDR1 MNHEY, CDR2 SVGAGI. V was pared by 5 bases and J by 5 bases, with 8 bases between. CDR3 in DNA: TGTGCCAGCAGTCGGGTACTAGATACGCAGTATTTT. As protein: CASSRVLDTQYF.

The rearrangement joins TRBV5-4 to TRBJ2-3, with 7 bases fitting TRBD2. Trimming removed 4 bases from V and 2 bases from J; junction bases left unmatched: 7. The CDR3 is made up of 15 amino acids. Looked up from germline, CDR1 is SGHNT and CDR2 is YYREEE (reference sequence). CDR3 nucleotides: TGTGCCAGCAGCCCCCGCGGGGGATACACAGATACGCAGTATTTT. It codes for CASSPRGGYTDTQYF.

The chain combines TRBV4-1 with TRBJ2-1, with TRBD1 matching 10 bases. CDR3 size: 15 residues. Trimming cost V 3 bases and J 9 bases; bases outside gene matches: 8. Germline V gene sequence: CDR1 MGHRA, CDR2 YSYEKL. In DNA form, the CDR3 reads TGCGCCAGCAGCCAGATGACAGGGGGCTATAGTGAGCAGTTCTTC. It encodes CASSQMTGGYSEQFF.

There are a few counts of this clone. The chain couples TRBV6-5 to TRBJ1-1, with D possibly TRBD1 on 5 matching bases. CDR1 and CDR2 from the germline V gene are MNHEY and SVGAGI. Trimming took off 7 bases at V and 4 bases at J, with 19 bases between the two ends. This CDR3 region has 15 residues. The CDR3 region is CASTRGAAGSTEAFF. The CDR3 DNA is TGTGCCAGCACAAGGGGTGCCGCGGGGAGCACTGAAGCTTTCTTT.

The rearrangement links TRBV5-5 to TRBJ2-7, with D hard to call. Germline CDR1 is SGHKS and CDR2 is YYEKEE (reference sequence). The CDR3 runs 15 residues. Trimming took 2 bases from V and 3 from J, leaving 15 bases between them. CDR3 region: CASSFGTGSYYEQYF. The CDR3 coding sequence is TGTGCCAGCAGCTTTGGAACCGGATCCTACTACGAGCAGTACTTC.

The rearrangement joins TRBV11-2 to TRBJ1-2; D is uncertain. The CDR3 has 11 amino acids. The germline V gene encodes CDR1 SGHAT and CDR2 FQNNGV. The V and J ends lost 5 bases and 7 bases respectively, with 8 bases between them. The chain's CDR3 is CASSVPGGYTF. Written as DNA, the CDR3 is TGTGCCAGCAGCGTTCCGGGTGGCTACACCTTC. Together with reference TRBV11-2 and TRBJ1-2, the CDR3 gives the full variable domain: EAGVAQSPRYKIIEKRQSVAFWCNPISGHATLYWYQQILGQGPKLLIQFQNNGVVDDSQLPKDRFSAERLKGVDSTLKIQPAKLEDSAVYLCASSVPGGYTFGSGTRLTVV.

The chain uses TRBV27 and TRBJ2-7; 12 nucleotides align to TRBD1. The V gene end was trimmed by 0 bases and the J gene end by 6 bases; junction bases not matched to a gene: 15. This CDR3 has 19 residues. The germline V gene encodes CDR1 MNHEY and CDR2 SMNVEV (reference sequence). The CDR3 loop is CASSLSIGGSGDRGPEQYF. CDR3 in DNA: TGTGCCAGCAGTTTATCGATAGGAGGTAGTGGGGACAGGGGGCCCGAGCAGTACTTC.

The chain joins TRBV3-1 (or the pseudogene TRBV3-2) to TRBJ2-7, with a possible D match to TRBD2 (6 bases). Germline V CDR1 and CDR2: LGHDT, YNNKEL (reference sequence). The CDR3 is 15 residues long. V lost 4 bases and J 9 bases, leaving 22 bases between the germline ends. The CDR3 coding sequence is TGTGCCAGCAGCCCTCTCGACGGAGGGGTTTCTCGGCAGTACTTC. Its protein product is CASSPLDGGVSRQYF.

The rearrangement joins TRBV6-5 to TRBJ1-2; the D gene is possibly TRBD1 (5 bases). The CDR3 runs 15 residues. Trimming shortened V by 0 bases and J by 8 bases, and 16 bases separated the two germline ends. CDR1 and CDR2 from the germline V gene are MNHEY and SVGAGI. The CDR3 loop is CASSYSGRDLGGYTF. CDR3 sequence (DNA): TGTGCCAGCAGTTACTCGGGACGGGATTTAGGAGGCTACACCTTC.

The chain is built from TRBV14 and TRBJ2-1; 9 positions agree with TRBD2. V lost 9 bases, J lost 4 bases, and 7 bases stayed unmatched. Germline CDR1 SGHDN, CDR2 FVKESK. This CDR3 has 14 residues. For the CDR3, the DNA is TGTGCCAGTCAGACTAGCGGACTATACAATGAGCAGTTCTTC. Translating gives CASQTSGLYNEQFF.

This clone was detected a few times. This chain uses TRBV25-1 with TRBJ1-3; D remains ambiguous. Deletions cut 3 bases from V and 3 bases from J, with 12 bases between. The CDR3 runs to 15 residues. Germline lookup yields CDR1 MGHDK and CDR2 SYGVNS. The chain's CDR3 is CASSEYAVSGNTIYF. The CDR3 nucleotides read TGTGCCAGCAGTGAGTACGCGGTTAGTGGAAACACCATATATTTT.

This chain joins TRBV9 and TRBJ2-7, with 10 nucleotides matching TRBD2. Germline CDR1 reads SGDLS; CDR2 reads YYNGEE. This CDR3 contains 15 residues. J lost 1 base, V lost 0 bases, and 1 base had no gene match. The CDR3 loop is CASSVGTSGSYEQYF. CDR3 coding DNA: TGTGCCAGCAGCGTAGGGACTAGCGGTTCCTACGAGCAGTACTTC.